This TCR beta chain is drawn from a study of blood T cell repertoires in COVID-19. Whole-study context: COVID-19 samples collected from the United States, Italy and Spain covered acute and convalescent phases.

This clone came up a few times. Assignment of participants to cohorts was predicated upon participant-reported clinical history. TCRdb keeps only in-frame clones here, not all; method: immunoSEQ multiplex PCR. Seen here are 200,000 to 250,000 clones, roughly 89% observed once, and the top ten hold over 13%. The receptor comes from a man aged 25 to 40 who had been exposed to COVID-19. The sample was PBMCs or T cells enriched from blood (not recorded which).

CDR3 loop: CASSLPGGSYNEQFF. The CDR3 nucleotides read TGCGCCAGCAGCTTACCGGGGGGGTCCTACAATGAGCAGTTCTTC. The gene calls are TRBV5-1 and TRBJ2-1; the match to TRBD2 covers 8 bases. V lost 2 bases and J lost 1; bases outside the gene matches: 2. The germline CDR1 and CDR2 sequences are SGHRS and YFSETQ. The CDR3 is made up of 15 amino acids.